Listed below are T cell receptor beta chains from one sample, sequenced in a study of blood T cell repertoires in COVID-19. Method: immunoSEQ multiplex PCR; TCRdb's copy keeps in-frame clones and lacks some. The data show some 180,000 clones, with roughly nine tenths seen just once and less than 25% held by the top ten. The sample comprised peripheral blood. These receptors all come from a man aged 70 or older with active or convalescent COVID-19. CDR3s include the opening cysteine and the closing phenylalanine or tryptophan. Fields, in order: V gene, clone size, D gene, CDR3 protein. A D gene is named only where the DNA matches it firmly. Clone sizes are given selectively: once, few, many, or a class where the clone is expanded.

V gene: TRBV27; clone size: .; D gene: .; CDR3 protein: CASSRMGGPNQPQHF
V gene: TRBV7-9; clone size: once; D gene: .; CDR3 protein: CASSSGTPTGELFF
V gene: TRBV7-2; clone size: .; D gene: .; CDR3 protein: CASSLGEQETQYF
V gene: TRBV28; clone size: .; D gene: TRBD1; CDR3 protein: CASSAPGQGSGYGYTF
V gene: TRBV7-8; clone size: .; D gene: .; CDR3 protein: CASTRSGGVSQPQHF
V gene: TRBV7-9; clone size: .; D gene: .; CDR3 protein: CASSQGGDGTEAFF
V gene: TRBV11-3; clone size: .; D gene: .; CDR3 protein: CASSLGLQETQYF
V gene: TRBV5-1; clone size: .; D gene: TRBD1; CDR3 protein: CASSLQGLDTEAFF
V gene: TRBV5-5; clone size: .; D gene: TRBD1; CDR3 protein: CASSLETGGSTEAFF
V gene: TRBV5-1; clone size: .; D gene: TRBD1; CDR3 protein: CASSPGQSQGEQYF
V gene: TRBV18; clone size: .; D gene: TRBD2; CDR3 protein: CASSVLAGGYEQYF
V gene: TRBV28; clone size: .; D gene: .; CDR3 protein: CASSRPAGTQYF
V gene: TRBV5-1; clone size: .; D gene: TRBD2; CDR3 protein: CASSLGLAEAQETQYF
V gene: TRBV7-2; clone size: .; D gene: .; CDR3 protein: CASSRPPLSRDTEAFF
V gene: TRBV3-1/TRBV3-2; clone size: few; D gene: .; CDR3 protein: CASSQGRGGGSGYYGYTF
V gene: TRBV13; clone size: few; D gene: TRBD1; CDR3 protein: CASSLPQGNQETQYF
V gene: TRBV12-3/TRBV12-4; clone size: .; D gene: .; CDR3 protein: CASSRSYNEQFF
V gene: TRBV6-2/TRBV6-3; clone size: .; D gene: .; CDR3 protein: CASSTYSPSREKLFF
V gene: TRBV11-3; clone size: few; D gene: TRBD1; CDR3 protein: CASSSGQDFIQYF
V gene: TRBV29-1; clone size: .; D gene: TRBD1; CDR3 protein: CSVAGTGSYEQYF
V gene: TRBV5-1; clone size: few; D gene: .; CDR3 protein: CASSLVVHTNTEAFF
V gene: TRBV7-3; clone size: .; D gene: TRBD2; CDR3 protein: CASSLRGSFDEQYF
V gene: TRBV28; clone size: once; D gene: TRBD1; CDR3 protein: CASSSIDRGYQPQHF
V gene: TRBV24-1; clone size: .; D gene: .; CDR3 protein: CATSDAPGPGNTIYF
V gene: TRBV27; clone size: .; D gene: .; CDR3 protein: CASSFRGLPGANVLTF
V gene: TRBV7-9; clone size: .; D gene: TRBD1; CDR3 protein: CASSQGAGGGGYGYTF
V gene: TRBV19; clone size: .; D gene: TRBD1; CDR3 protein: CASTSYRGHGGYTF
V gene: TRBV6-6; clone size: .; D gene: TRBD1; CDR3 protein: CASSYRQGNSPLHF
V gene: TRBV5-4; clone size: .; D gene: .; CDR3 protein: CASSFSYYTGELFF
V gene: TRBV7-2; clone size: .; D gene: .; CDR3 protein: CASSPPGGQISSGANVLTF
V gene: TRBV27; clone size: .; D gene: TRBD1; CDR3 protein: CASSPRQGGNQPQHF
V gene: TRBV12-3/TRBV12-4; clone size: .; D gene: .; CDR3 protein: CASSSAGGQYF
V gene: TRBV21-1; clone size: .; D gene: .; CDR3 protein: CASSKGRGETGGFQPQHF
V gene: TRBV7-6; clone size: .; D gene: .; CDR3 protein: CASSLRQANTGELFF
V gene: TRBV29-1; clone size: .; D gene: TRBD2; CDR3 protein: CSGGGGGETDTQYF
V gene: TRBV7-9; clone size: .; D gene: TRBD1; CDR3 protein: CASSLDRGNSYEQYF
V gene: TRBV27; clone size: .; D gene: TRBD1; CDR3 protein: CASSAPGQGFGYNEQFF
V gene: TRBV7-2; clone size: .; D gene: TRBD1; CDR3 protein: CASSLGWDRNYGYTF
V gene: TRBV21-1; clone size: .; D gene: .; CDR3 protein: CASSKRESKRPSSPLHF
V gene: TRBV30; clone size: few; D gene: .; CDR3 protein: CAWSAYSSYNSPLHF
V gene: TRBV24-1; clone size: .; D gene: .; CDR3 protein: CATSDSQRYEQFF
V gene: TRBV11-2; clone size: .; D gene: .; CDR3 protein: CASSPRQPGQPYEQYF
V gene: TRBV24-1; clone size: .; D gene: .; CDR3 protein: CATSEKGGNNEQFF
V gene: TRBV28; clone size: .; D gene: .; CDR3 protein: CASGRAPSGNTIYF
V gene: TRBV15; clone size: .; D gene: TRBD2; CDR3 protein: CATSRGLAGAADTQYF
V gene: TRBV4-3; clone size: .; D gene: .; CDR3 protein: CASSLGLTDTQYF
V gene: TRBV5-1; clone size: .; D gene: .; CDR3 protein: CASSRQVAYEQYF
V gene: TRBV18; clone size: .; D gene: TRBD1; CDR3 protein: CASSPWTGSKETQYF
V gene: TRBV6-5; clone size: once; D gene: .; CDR3 protein: CASSYRTTNYGYTF
V gene: TRBV11-2; clone size: few; D gene: TRBD1; CDR3 protein: CASSHPGQGSYEQYF